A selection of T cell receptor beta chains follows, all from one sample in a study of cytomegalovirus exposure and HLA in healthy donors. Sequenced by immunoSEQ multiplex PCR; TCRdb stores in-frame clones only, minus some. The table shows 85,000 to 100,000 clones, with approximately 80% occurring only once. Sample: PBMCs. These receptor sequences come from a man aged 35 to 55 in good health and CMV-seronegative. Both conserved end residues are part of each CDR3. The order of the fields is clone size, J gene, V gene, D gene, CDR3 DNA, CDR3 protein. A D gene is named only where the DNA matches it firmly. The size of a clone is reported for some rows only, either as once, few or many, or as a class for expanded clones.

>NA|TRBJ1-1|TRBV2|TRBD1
TGTGCCAGCAGTGAAGAGAACAGGGGGAGCACTGAAGCTTTCTTT
CASSEENRGSTEAFF
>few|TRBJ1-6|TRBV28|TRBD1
TGTGCCACCCTCGGACAGGGGGGTTCACCCCTCCACTTT
CATLGQGGSPLHF
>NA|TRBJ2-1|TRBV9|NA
TGTGCCAGCAGCGTAGGGGGGACATCCGTCTACAATGAGCAGTTCTTC
CASSVGGTSVYNEQFF
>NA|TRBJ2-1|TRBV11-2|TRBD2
TGTGCCAGCAGCTTAGGACTAGCGGGCGAATACAATGAGCAGTTCTTC
CASSLGLAGEYNEQFF
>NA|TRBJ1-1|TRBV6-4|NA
TGTGCCAGCAGAGGAGGTGGGCGCGTTAGGACTGAAGCTTTCTTT
CASRGGGRVRTEAFF
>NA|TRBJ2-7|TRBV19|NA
TGTGCCAGTAGAGGACAGTCCTACGAGCAGTACTTC
CASRGQSYEQYF
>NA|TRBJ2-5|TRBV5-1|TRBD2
TGCGCCAGCAGCTTGGATGGCCTAGCGGGAGAAGAGACCCAGTACTTC
CASSLDGLAGEETQYF
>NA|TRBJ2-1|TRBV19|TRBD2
TGTGCCAGTAGTACACCGACTAGCGGGAGTTACAATGAGCAGTTCTTC
CASSTPTSGSYNEQFF
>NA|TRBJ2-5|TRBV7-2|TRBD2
TGTGCCAGCAGCTTGTTGGGAGGGGAGACCCAGTACTTC
CASSLLGGETQYF
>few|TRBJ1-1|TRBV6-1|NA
TGTGCCAGCAGGTCGACAGGGAACACTGAAGCTTTCTTT
CASRSTGNTEAFF
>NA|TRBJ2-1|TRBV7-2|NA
TGTGCCAGCAGCTACCGGGATGAGCAGTTCTTC
CASSYRDEQFF
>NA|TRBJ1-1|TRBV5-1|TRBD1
TGCGCCAGCAGCTCCATGCCCGGGACAGGGGGCGACACTGAAGCTTTCTTT
CASSSMPGTGGDTEAFF
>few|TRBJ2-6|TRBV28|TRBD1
TGTGCCAGCAGATCTACAGGGGCTGGGGCCAACGTCCTGACTTTC
CASRSTGAGANVLTF
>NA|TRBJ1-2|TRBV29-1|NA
TGCAGCGTTCGACAGGAAAACTATGGCTACACCTTC
CSVRQENYGYTF
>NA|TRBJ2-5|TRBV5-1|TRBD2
TGCGCCAGCAGCTTCGGAGCGGGAGGGCCCCGGGAGACCCAGTACTTC
CASSFGAGGPRETQYF
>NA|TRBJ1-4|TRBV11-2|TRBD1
TGTGCCAGCAGCTTAGATAACAGGGGAAGAGAAAAACTGTTTTTT
CASSLDNRGREKLFF
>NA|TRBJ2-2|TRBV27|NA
NA
CASSFLETGGRGELFF
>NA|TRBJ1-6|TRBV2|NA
TGTGCCAGCATAACAGAGGAGGGTTCACCCCTCCACTTT
CASITEEGSPLHF
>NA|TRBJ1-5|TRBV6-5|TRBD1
TGTGCCAGCAGTTCGACAGGGGGCAATCAGCCCCAGCATTTT
CASSSTGGNQPQHF
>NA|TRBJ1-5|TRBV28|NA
TGTGCCAGCAGTTTCCAAACGGTTGGCAGGACTAATAGCAATCAGCCCCAGCATTTT
CASSFQTVGRTNSNQPQHF
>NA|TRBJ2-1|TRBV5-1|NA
TGCGCCAGCAGCTTGGGTGGTGGGCTCTCCTACAATGAGCAGTTCTTC
CASSLGGGLSYNEQFF
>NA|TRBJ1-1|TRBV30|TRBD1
TGTGCCCGGGGGGGGACAGGGGGCTTTTCGGACACTGAAGCTTTCTTT
CARGGTGGFSDTEAFF
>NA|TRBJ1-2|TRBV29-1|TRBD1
TGCAGCGTTGCCGGGACAGGGAACGTCGGCTACACCTTC
CSVAGTGNVGYTF
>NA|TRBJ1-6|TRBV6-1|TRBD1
TGTGCCAGCAGTGGGCCGGGACAGGGGAACTATAATTCACCCCTCCACTTT
CASSGPGQGNYNSPLHF
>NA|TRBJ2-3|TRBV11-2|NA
TGTGCCAGCAGCTTTTTTGCAGGTGCTACAGATACGCAGTATTTT
CASSFFAGATDTQYF
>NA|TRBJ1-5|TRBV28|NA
TGTGCCAGCAGTTTACCAGGTAGCAATCAGCCCCAGCATTTT
CASSLPGSNQPQHF
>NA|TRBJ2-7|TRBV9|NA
TGTGCCAGCAGCGTAGATGTGGGGCCCTCCTACGAGCAGTACTTC
CASSVDVGPSYEQYF